This T cell receptor beta chain was retrieved from a study of beta chain features in type 1 diabetes. Study-wide results and limits: Among patients with Type 1 diabetes, TCRB CDR3s were moderately but significantly shorter in every one of the four CD4+ subsets. Resolution of whether HLA type affects TCRB rearrangement was not achieved here.

As every portion of the isolated RNA was reverse transcribed, the sequencing read expressed TCRB transcripts. Assay: immunoSEQ multiplex PCR; the TCRdb copy retains only in-frame clones and omits some. The data hold almost 350,000 clones, with 8% observed a single time. About 120 mL of blood, on average, came from one heparinised draw per donor. CD45RO/CCR7/CD25/CD127/CD95/CD27 separated CD4+ naive, central memory, regulatory and stem cell-like memory cells by sorting. This CDR3 region has 18 residues. The V gene's germline CDR1 is LGHNA and CDR2 YNFKEQ. V gave up 0 bases and J gave up 3 bases; unmatched junction bases: 8. This clone came up many times. Its antigen is still unknown.

The chain couples TRBV4-2 to TRBJ2-2; 9 bases align to TRBD2. This receptor was obtained from a woman between 18 and 30 years old in good health. Sample: central memory CD4+ T cells from blood. The CDR3 region is CASSQDVQREVHTGELFF. The CDR3 nucleotides are TGTGCCAGCAGCCAAGATGTCCAGCGGGAGGTTCACACCGGGGAGCTGTTTTTT.